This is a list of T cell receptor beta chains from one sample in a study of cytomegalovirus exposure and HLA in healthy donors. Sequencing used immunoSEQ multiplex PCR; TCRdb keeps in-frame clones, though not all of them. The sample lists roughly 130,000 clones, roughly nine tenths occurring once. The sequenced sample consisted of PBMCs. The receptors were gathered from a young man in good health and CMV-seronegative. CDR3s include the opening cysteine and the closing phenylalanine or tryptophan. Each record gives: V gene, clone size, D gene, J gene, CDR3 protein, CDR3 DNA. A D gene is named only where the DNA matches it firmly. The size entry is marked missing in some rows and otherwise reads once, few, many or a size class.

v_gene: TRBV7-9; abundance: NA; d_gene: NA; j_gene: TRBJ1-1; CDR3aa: CASSHRAENTEAFF; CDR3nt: TGTGCCAGCAGCCACAGGGCGGAGAACACTGAAGCTTTCTTT
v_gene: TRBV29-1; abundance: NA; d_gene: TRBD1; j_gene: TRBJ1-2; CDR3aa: CSVEDGQGDGVFGYTF; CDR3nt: TGCAGCGTTGAAGACGGACAGGGGGACGGGGTTTTTGGCTACACCTTC
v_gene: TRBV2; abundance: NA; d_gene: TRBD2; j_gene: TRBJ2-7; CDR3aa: CAEGGEYEQYF; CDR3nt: TGTGCGGAGGGAGGGGAATACGAGCAGTACTTC
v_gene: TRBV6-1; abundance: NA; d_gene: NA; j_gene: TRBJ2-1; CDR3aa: CASSETTQGASSYNEQFF; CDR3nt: TGTGCCAGCAGTGAAACGACTCAAGGGGCAAGCTCCTACAATGAGCAGTTCTTC
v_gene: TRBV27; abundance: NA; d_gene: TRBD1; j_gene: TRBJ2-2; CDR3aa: CASRQGATGELFF; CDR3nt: TGTGCCAGCAGGCAGGGGGCCACCGGGGAGCTGTTTTTT
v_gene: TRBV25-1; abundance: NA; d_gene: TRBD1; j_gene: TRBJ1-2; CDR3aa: CASSEWEGQGANYGYTF; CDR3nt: TGTGCCAGCAGTGAATGGGAGGGACAGGGCGCTAACTATGGCTACACCTTC
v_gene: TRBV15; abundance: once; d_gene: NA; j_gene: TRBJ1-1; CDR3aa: CATGQGNTEAFF; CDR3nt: TGTGCCACCGGTCAGGGGAACACTGAAGCTTTCTTT
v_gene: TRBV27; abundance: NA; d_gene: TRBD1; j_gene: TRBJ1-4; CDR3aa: CASSLPGQEKLFF; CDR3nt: TGTGCCAGCAGTTTACCGGGACAGGAAAAACTGTTTTTT
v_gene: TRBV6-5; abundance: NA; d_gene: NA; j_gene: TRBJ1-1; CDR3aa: CASSFSVLNTEAFF; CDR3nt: TGTGCCAGCAGTTTCAGCGTTTTGAACACTGAAGCTTTCTTT
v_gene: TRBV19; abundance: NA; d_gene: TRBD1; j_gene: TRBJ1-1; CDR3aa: CASSFGQGINTEAFF; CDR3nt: TGTGCCAGTAGTTTCGGACAGGGTATTAACACTGAAGCTTTCTTT
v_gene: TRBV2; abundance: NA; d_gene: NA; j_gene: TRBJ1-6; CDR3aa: CASSGPSGFGPLHF; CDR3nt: TGTGCCAGCAGTGGGCCCTCCGGGTTCGGCCCCCTCCACTTT
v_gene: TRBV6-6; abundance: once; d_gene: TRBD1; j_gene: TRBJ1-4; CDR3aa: CASSRQGPGEKLFF; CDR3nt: TGTGCCAGCAGCCGACAGGGCCCCGGAGAAAAACTGTTTTTT
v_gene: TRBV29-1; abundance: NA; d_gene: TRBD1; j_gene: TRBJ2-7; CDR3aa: CSVEWGTGNEQYF; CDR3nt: TGCAGCGTTGAATGGGGGACAGGGAACGAGCAGTACTTC
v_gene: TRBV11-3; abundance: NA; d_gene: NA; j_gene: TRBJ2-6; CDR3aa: CASSPGASGANVLTF; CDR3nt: TGTGCCAGCAGCCCAGGCGCGTCTGGGGCCAACGTCCTGACTTTC
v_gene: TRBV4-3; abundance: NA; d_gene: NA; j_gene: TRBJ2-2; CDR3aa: CASSRDAGTGELFF; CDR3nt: TGCGCCAGCAGCCGAGACGCCGGCACCGGGGAGCTGTTTTTT
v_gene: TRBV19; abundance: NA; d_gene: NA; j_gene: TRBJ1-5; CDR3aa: CASSIGGQPQHF; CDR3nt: TGTGCCAGTAGTATAGGAGGTCAGCCCCAGCATTTT
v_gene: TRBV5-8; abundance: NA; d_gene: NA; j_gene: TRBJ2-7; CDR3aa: CASSIAQTYEQYF; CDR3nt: TGTGCCAGCAGCATAGCCCAAACCTACGAGCAGTACTTC
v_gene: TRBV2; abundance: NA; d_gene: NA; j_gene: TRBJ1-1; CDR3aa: CASRWTANTEAFF; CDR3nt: TGTGCCAGCAGGTGGACAGCGAACACTGAAGCTTTCTTT
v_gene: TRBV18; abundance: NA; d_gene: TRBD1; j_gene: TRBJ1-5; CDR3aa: CASSSGQVNQPQHF; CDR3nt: TGTGCCAGCTCCTCCGGACAGGTCAATCAGCCCCAGCATTTT
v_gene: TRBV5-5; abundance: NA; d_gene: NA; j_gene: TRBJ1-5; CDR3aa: CASSPGPGTVYSNQPQHF; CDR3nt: TGTGCCAGCAGCCCGGGACCAGGGACTGTGTATAGCAATCAGCCCCAGCATTTT
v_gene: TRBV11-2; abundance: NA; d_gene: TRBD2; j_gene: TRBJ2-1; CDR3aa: CASSPTSGVRNEQFF; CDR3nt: TGTGCCAGCAGCCCGACTAGCGGGGTGCGTAATGAGCAGTTCTTC
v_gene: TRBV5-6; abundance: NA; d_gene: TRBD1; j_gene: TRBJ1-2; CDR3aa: CASSLYRGHYGYTF; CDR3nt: TGTGCCAGCAGCTTGTACAGGGGGCACTATGGCTACACCTTC
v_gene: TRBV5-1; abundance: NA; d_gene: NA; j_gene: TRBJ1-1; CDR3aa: CASSSQGSTEAFF; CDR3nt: TGCGCCAGCAGCTCCCAGGGGAGTACTGAAGCTTTCTTT
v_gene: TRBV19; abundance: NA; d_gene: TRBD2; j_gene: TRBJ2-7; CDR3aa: CASSIGDGHWGTTGSYEQYF; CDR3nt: TGTGCCAGTAGTATAGGGGACGGGCACTGGGGGACTACCGGCTCCTACGAGCAGTACTTC
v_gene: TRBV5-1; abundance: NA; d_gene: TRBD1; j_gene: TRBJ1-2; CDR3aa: CASSTGVGGYTF; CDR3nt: TGCGCCAGCAGCACAGGGGTCGGTGGCTACACCTTC
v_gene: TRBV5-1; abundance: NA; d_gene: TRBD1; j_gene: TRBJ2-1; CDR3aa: CASSLQRGPRNEQFF; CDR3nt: TGCGCCAGCAGCTTGCAGAGGGGGCCTAGGAATGAGCAGTTCTTC
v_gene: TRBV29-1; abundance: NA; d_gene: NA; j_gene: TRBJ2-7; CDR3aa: CSVALTGTYEQYF; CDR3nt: TGCAGCGTTGCCCTTACAGGGACCTACGAGCAGTACTTC
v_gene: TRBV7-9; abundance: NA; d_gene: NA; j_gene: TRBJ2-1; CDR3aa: CASSLLDNEQFF; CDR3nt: TGTGCCAGCAGCCTTCTCGACAATGAGCAGTTCTTC
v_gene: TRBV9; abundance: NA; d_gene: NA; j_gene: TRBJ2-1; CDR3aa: CASSVYLVGDYNEQFF; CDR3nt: TGTGCCAGCAGCGTATATCTAGTCGGAGACTACAATGAGCAGTTCTTC
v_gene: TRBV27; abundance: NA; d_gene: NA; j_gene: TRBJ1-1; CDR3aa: CASSFGGEGRSEAFF; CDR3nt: TGTGCCAGCAGTTTCGGGGGGGAGGGAAGGTCTGAAGCTTTCTTT
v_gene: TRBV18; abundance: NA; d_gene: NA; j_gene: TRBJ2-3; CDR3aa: CASSLRTEDTQYF; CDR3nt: TGTGCCAGCTCACTTCGGACAGAAGATACGCAGTATTTT
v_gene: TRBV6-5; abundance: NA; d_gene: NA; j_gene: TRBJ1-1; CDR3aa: CASRPGTDYTEAFF; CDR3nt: TGTGCCAGCAGACCCGGGACTGATTACACTGAAGCTTTCTTT
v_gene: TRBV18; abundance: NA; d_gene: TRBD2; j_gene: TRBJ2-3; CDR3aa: CASSLYSGGSPDDTQYF; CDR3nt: TGTGCCAGCTCACTATACAGCGGGGGGTCCCCGGACGATACGCAGTATTTT